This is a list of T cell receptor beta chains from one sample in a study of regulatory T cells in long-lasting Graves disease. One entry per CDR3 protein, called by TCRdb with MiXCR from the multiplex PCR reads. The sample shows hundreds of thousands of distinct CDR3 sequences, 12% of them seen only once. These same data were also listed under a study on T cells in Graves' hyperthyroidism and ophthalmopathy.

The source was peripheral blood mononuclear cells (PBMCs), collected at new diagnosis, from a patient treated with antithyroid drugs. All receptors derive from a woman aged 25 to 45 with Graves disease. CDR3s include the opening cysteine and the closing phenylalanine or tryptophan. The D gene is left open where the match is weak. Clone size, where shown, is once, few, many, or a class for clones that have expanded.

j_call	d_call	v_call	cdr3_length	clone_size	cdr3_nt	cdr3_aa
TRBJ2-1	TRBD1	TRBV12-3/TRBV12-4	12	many	TGTGCCAGCAGGAAAGGGGGCGGTGAGCAGTTCTTC	CASRKGGGEQFF
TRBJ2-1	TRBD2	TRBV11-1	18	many	TGTGCCAGCAGTTTATTTGCTTCTTCACTAGCGGGATATAATGAGCAGTTCTTC	CASSLFASSLAGYNEQFF
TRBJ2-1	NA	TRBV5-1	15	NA	TGCGCCAGCAGCTTGAGGAGCAGAATCTACAATGAGCAGTTCTTC	CASSLRSRIYNEQFF
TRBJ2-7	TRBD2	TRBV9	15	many	TGTGCCAGCAGCGTAGGACTAGCGGGACCTCGTGAGAGGTACTTC	CASSVGLAGPRERYF
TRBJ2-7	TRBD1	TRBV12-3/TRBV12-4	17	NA	TGTGCCAGCAGTTTAAGAGGGACAGGGAGGAGGGCCTACGAGCAGTACTTC	CASSLRGTGRRAYEQYF
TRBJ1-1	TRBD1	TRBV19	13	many	TGTGCCAGCAGGGGACAGGGCGTCACTGAAGCTTTCTTT	CASRGQGVTEAFF
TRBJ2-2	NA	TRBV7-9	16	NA	TGTGCCAGCAGCTTAGGTGTAGGGACGAACACCGGGGAGCTGTTTTTT	CASSLGVGTNTGELFF
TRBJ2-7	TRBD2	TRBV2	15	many	TGTGCCAGCAACAGCCGGACTAGAGTTCCTGACGAGCAGTACTTC	CASNSRTRVPDEQYF
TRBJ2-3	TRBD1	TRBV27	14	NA	TGTACCAGCAGTAGCGGGACAGGGGCCGATACGCAGTATTTT	CTSSSGTGADTQYF
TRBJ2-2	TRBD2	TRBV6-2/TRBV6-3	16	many	TGTGCCAGCAGCCGTAGCGGGAGGGCCTCTCCCGGGGAGCTGTTTTTT	CASSRSGRASPGELFF
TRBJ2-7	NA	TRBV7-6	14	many	TGTGCCAGCAGCCGGGGGGCCTCGACTTACGAGCAGTACTTC	CASSRGASTYEQYF
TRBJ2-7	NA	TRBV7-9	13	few	TGTGCCAGCAGCCCGTGGGGTAGATACGAGCAGTACTTC	CASSPWGRYEQYF
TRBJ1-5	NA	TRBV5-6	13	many	TGTGCCAGCAGCCTTAGGCACAATCAGCCCCAGCATTTT	CASSLRHNQPQHF
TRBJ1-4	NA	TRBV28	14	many	TGTGCCAGCAGTTCTAACCCAGGAACTGAAAAACTGTTTTTT	CASSSNPGTEKLFF
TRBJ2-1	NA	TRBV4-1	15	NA	TGCGCCAGCAGCCAGGCCCGGACAGTGATCAATGAGCAGTTCTTC	CASSQARTVINEQFF